This T cell receptor beta chain was sequenced for a study of cytomegalovirus exposure and HLA in healthy donors. General study results and limits: Most subjects' HLA-A and HLA-B alleles were reportedly predicted from TCR beta sequences. About 87% or about 30% of the time was how often most TCR beta V segments were productive, according to an earlier analysis. Equally common other TCR beta chains were less clonally expanded than HLA-associated ones, a later analysis found.

The CDR3 has 15 amino acids. CDR1 is MNHEY and CDR2 is SVGAGI in the germline V gene. J lost 2 bases, V lost 8 bases, and 11 bases had no gene match. 13 Jbeta primers and 60 Vbeta primers were used for the PCR. In the source study's methods: Counted up in a later analysis, unique TCR beta chains came to 65 million to 80 million, with around 10 million shared. The repertoire was sequenced with immunoSEQ multiplex PCR; TCRdb's copy has only in-frame clones and lacks some. That table gives V, J and clone size, and the DNA gave D and trimming. The table has 80,000 to 95,000 clones, more than 65% seen once. A few counts support this clone. What it binds is unknown.

This clonotype was obtained from a woman aged 18-29 years in good health and CMV-seropositive. The chain links TRBV6-5 to TRBJ2-7; 8 bases are shared with TRBD1. Sequencing was done on a sample of PBMCs. The CDR3 DNA is TGTGCCAGCGGGCTAGGTGGGACAGGAGCCTACGAGCAGTACTTC. Translating gives CASGLGGTGAYEQYF.